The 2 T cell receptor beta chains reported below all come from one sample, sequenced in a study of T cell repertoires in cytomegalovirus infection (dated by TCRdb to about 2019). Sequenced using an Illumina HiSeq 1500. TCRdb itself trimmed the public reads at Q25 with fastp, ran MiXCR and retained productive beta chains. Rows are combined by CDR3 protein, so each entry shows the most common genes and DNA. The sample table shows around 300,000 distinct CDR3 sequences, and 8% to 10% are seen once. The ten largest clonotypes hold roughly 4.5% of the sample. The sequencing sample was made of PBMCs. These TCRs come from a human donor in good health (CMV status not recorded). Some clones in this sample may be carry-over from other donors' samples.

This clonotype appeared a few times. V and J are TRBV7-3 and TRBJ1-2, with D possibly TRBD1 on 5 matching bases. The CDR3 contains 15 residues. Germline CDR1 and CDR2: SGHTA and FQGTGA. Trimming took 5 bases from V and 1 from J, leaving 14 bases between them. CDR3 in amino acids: CASSPGPESNYGYTF. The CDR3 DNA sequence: TGTGCCAGCAGCCCGGGACCTGAGAGTAACTATGGCTACACCTTC.

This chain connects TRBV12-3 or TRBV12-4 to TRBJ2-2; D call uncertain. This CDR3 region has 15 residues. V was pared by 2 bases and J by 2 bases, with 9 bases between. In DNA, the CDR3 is TGTGCCAGCAGTTTATACTTGGCCAACACCGGGGAGCTGTTTTTT. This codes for CASSLYLANTGELFF.